This T cell receptor (beta chain) was recorded in a study of control samples from healthy donors and cancer patients (dated by TCRdb to the early 2020s). Remarks on this clone: Which antigen it targets is not known. No base-level quality is on record; no much larger clone is a single base apart.

V loses 5 bases at its end and J loses 4 bases; junction bases beyond the gene matches: 8. The CDR3 has 15 amino acids, counting the end cysteine and phenylalanine. The retained sequence is limited to the CDR3, 45 bases, with the frame set at the first base. Taken from the germline V gene, the CDR1 and CDR2 loops are SGHTA and FQGTGA. Library method: the immunoSEQ multiplex PCR assay. TCRdb's version of the immuneACCESS table is confined to in-frame rearrangements and falls short of the full clone set. An unresolved V gene accounts for under half of the shortfall where checked; the remainder is of unknown origin. In all, the sample holds around 90,000 clones, and about 85% of those were seen once. The ten largest clones capture around 20% of the sample.

The sample was blood. The TCR originated in a man under 40 in good health. The chain joins TRBV7-3 to TRBJ2-1, with 7 middle bases fitting TRBD1. The DNA is TGTGCCAGCAGCCAAGAAGGACAGGAGTACAATGAGCAGTTCTTC. Translated, it reads CASSQEGQEYNEQFF.